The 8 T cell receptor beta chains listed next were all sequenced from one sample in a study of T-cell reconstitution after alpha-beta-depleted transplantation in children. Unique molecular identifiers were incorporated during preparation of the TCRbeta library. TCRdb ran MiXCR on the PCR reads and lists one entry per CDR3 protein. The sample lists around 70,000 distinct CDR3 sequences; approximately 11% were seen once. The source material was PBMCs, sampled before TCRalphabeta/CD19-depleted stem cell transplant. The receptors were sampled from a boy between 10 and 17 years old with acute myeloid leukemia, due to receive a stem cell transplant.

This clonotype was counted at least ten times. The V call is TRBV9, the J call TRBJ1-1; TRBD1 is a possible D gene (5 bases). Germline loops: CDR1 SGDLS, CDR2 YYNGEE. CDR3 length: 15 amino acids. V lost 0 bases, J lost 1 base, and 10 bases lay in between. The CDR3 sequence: CASSVVPGGNTEAFF. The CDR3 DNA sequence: TGTGCCAGCAGCGTAGTCCCGGGGGGGAACACTGAAGCTTTCTTT.

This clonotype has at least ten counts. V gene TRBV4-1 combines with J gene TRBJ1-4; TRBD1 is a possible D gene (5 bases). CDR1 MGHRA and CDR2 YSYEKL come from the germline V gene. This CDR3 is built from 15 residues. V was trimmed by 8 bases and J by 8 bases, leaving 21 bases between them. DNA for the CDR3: TGCGCCAGCGGACACCCACCCCGGGACCGGGAAAAACTGTTTTTT. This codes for CASGHPPRDREKLFF.

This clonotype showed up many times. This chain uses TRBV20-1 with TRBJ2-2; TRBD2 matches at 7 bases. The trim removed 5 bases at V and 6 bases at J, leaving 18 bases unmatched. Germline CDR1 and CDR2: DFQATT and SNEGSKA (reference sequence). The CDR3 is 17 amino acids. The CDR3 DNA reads TGCAGTGCTCTATTTCCGGGACTAAACCCTTTCGCCGGGGAGCTGTTTTTT. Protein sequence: CSALFPGLNPFAGELFF.

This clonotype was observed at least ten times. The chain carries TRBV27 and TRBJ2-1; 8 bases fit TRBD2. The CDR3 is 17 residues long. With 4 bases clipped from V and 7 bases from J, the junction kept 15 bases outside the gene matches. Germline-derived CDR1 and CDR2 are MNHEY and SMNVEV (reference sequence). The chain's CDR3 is CASSSRSGGPGMNEQFF. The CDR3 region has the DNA TGTGCCAGCAGTTCCCGGTCGGGAGGGCCTGGTATGAATGAGCAGTTCTTC.

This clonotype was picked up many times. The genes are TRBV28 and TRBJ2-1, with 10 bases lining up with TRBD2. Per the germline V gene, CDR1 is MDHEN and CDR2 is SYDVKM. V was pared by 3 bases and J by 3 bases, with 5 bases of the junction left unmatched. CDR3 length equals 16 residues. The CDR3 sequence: CASSFKAGGVYNEQFF. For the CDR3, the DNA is TGTGCCAGCAGTTTTAAAGCGGGAGGGGTCTACAATGAGCAGTTCTTC.

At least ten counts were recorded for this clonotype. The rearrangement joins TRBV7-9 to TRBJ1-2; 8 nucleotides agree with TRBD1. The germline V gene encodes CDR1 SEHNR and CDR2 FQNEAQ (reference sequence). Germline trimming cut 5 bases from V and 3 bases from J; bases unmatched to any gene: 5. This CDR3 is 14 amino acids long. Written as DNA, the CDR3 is TGTGCCAGCAGCCCCCGGACAGGGCACTATGGCTACACCTTC. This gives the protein CASSPRTGHYGYTF. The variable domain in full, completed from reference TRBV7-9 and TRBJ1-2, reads DTGVSQNPRHKITKRGQNVTFRCDPISEHNRLYWYRQTLGQGPEFLTYFQNEAQLEKSRLLSDRFSAERPKGSFSTLEIQRTEQGDSAMYLCASSPRTGHYGYTFGSGTRLTVV.

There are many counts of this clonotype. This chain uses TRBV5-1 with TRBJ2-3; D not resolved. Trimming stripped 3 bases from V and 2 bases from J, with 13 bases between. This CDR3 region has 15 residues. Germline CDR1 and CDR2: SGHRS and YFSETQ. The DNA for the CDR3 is TGCGCCAGCAGCTCGGTCAAGTCCCCCACAGATACGCAGTATTTT. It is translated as CASSSVKSPTDTQYF.

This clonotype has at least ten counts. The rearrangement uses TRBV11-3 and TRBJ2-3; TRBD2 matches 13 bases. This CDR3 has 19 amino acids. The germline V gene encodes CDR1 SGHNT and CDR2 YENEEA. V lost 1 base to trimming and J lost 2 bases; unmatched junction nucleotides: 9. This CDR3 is CASSLVRGLAGVYTDTQYF. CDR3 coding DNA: TGTGCCAGCAGCTTAGTACGTGGACTAGCGGGAGTCTACACAGATACGCAGTATTTT.